The T cell receptor beta chain described here comes from a study of blood T cell repertoires in COVID-19. Background on the study: Spain, Italy and the United States supplied samples that represented acute and convalescent COVID-19. In each case, the material was cDNA or gDNA derived from T cells, B-cell-depleted T cells, or PBMCs.

Per the study methods: Amplification of reference gene primers was used by the study to estimate nucleated cell counts. The assay was immunoSEQ multiplex PCR, and TCRdb's table has in-frame clones only and misses some. That table supplies the V and J calls and clone size; D and trimming were determined from the DNA. This table holds 300,000 to 450,000 clones, more than 75% found once. This clone came up once. This CDR3 region has 15 residues. With V trimmed by 6 bases and J by 6 bases, 10 bases remained unmatched. Germline CDR1 SNHLY, CDR2 FYNNEI. During active infection, Seattle patients enrolled and were then monitored through disease.

This TCR came from a woman under 40 with COVID-19, enrolled during active disease. This chain joins TRBV2 and TRBJ2-1, with 8 bases aligning to TRBD2. The sequenced material came from peripheral blood. CDR3 amino acids: CASRISTSGGNEQFF. The CDR3 bases are TGTGCCAGCAGAATCAGTACTAGCGGAGGCAATGAGCAGTTCTTC. Together with reference TRBV2 and TRBJ2-1, the CDR3 gives the full variable domain: EPEVTQTPSHQVTQMGQEVILRCVPISNHLYFYWYRQILGQKVEFLVSFYNNEISEKSEIFDDQFSVERPDGSNFTLKIRSTKLEDSAMYFCASRISTSGGNEQFFGPGTRLTVL.